The 19 T cell receptor beta chains given below trace back to one sample, sequenced in a study of OX40 agonist ivuxolimab in advanced cancers. Libraries were prepared by immunoSEQ multiplex PCR; TCRdb keeps only in-frame clonotypes and omits some of them. This table has around 110,000 clones, just over 90% appearing once. Sequencing used CD4+ or CD8+ T cells sorted from blood, obtained in a trial of the OX40 agonist ivuxolimab. The receptors were gathered from an adult with an advanced solid tumor such as melanoma, head and neck, liver or kidney cancer.

The V and J genes are TRBV4-3 and TRBJ1-2; D is ambiguous. Per the germline V gene, CDR1 is LGHNA and CDR2 is YSLEER. The CDR3 spans 13 residues. V dropped 3 bases and J dropped 4 bases, with 9 bases sitting between them. For the CDR3, the DNA is TGCGCCAGCAGCCATTCCGGAGGCTATGGCTACACCTTC. This gives the protein CASSHSGGYGYTF.

The chain recombines TRBV5-4 with TRBJ1-3; 7 bases are a match to TRBD1. The germline gives CDR1 SGHNT, CDR2 YYREEE (reference sequence). The CDR3 totals 16 residues. V was clipped by 2 bases and J by 0 bases; unmatched bases: 5. The CDR3 DNA is TGTGCCAGCAGCTTTGGGGGGACAGACTCTGGAAACACCATATATTTT. Translating gives CASSFGGTDSGNTIYF.

The gene calls are TRBV7-9 and TRBJ2-7; 8 bases fit TRBD1. Looked up from germline, CDR1 is SEHNR and CDR2 is FQNEAQ (reference sequence). This CDR3 contains 14 residues. The junction had 6 bases not matched to a gene; V was cut back by 5 bases and J by 3 bases. CDR3 sequence (DNA): TGTGCCAGCAGCACCAGACAGGGGAGCTACGAGCAGTACTTC. Its protein product is CASSTRQGSYEQYF.

This clone was seen only once. V gene TRBV27 combines with J gene TRBJ2-1; D call uncertain. Germline V gene data show CDR1 as MNHEY and CDR2 as SMNVEV (reference sequence). V gave up 2 bases and J gave up 5 bases, with 22 bases separating them. The CDR3 totals 18 residues. CDR3 sequence reads: CASSLQRFLTSGNNEQFF. CDR3 nucleotide sequence: TGTGCCAGCAGTTTACAAAGGTTTCTAACTTCCGGAAACAATGAGCAGTTCTTC.

The chain combines TRBV5-4 with TRBJ2-3; D remains ambiguous. Trimming cost V 3 bases and J 2 bases, with 16 bases left between them. Germline V gene lookup returns CDR1 SGHNT and CDR2 YYREEE (reference sequence). CDR3 length equals 16 residues. The CDR3 bases are TGTGCCAGCAGCTCCGGGCCTCAGTATAACACAGATACGCAGTATTTT. Translating it yields CASSSGPQYNTDTQYF.

This chain joins TRBV5-1 and TRBJ2-5; D call uncertain. The germline V and J ends were trimmed by 6 bases and 1 base, with 13 bases remaining between them. The germline gives CDR1 SGHRS, CDR2 YFSETQ. This CDR3 is built from 14 residues. The CDR3 DNA reads as TGCGCCAGCAATCATTTAGGCAGCCAAGAGACCCAGTACTTC. Protein product: CASNHLGSQETQYF.

The V and J genes are TRBV9 and TRBJ2-2, with TRBD2 matching 11 bases. CDR1 and CDR2 (germline): SGDLS, YYNGEE. With V trimmed by 1 base and J by 15 bases, 5 bases remained unmatched. This CDR3 is built from 13 residues. The DNA of the CDR3 is TGTGCCAGCAGCGTATTAGCGGGGGGGCATTTGTTTTTT. Translated, it gives CASSVLAGGHLFF.

This CDR3 is CASRQALLAKNIQYF. The CDR3 bases are TGTGCCAGCAGGCAGGCACTATTAGCCAAAAACATTCAGTACTTC. The rearrangement joins TRBV28 to TRBJ2-4; D ambiguous. V shed 6 bases and J shed 0 bases, with 12 bases lying between them. The CDR3 is 15 amino acids. The germline CDR1 and CDR2 sequences are MDHEN and SYDVKM.

For this clone: One end of the junction is discordant with germline, which a read error may explain. This chain joins TRBV6-1 and TRBJ1-5; D is unresolved. CDR3 length equals 13 residues. CDR1 is MNHNS, CDR2 SASEGT, per germline. CDR3 residues: CASREGLNQPQHF. Here the CDR3 DNA reads TGTGCCAGCAGGGAAGGGCTCAATCAGCCCCAGCATTTT.

V is TRBV5-4 and J is TRBJ2-3, with D unresolved. CDR3 length: 15 amino acids. V gave up 0 bases and J gave up 3 bases, with 11 bases separating them. Germline assignment: CDR1 SGHNT and CDR2 YYREEE (reference sequence). The CDR3, as DNA: TGTGCCAGCAGCTTGGCGGCTAGAGGAACAGATACGCAGTATTTT. It yields the protein CASSLAARGTDTQYF.

The CDR3 bases are TGTGCCATCAGTGATCTCAGGGTGGATCATGGCTACACCTTC. It codes for CAISDLRVDHGYTF. The chain is built from TRBV10-3 and TRBJ1-2; D is possibly TRBD1 (5 bases). In germline, CDR1 is ENHRY, CDR2 SYGVKD. This CDR3 is 14 amino acids long. V was cut by 3 bases and J by 6 bases, with 14 bases left in between.

This chain links TRBV5-1 with TRBJ2-3; D might be TRBD2 (5 bases). The germline V gene has CDR1 SGHRS and CDR2 YFSETQ. The ends were cut back, 2 bases at V and 1 base at J, with 20 bases in the middle. CDR3 length equals 18 residues. CDR3 residues: CASSLLGLNQIRTDTQYF. As DNA, the CDR3 is TGCGCCAGCAGCTTACTAGGACTCAACCAAATACGCACAGATACGCAGTATTTT. Based on the CDR3 plus reference TRBV5-1 and TRBJ2-3, the full variable domain is KAGVTQTPRYLIKTRGQQVTLSCSPISGHRSVSWYQQTPGQGLQFLFEYFSETQRNKGNFPGRFSGRQFSNSRSEMNVSTLELGDSALYLCASSLLGLNQIRTDTQYFGPGTRLTVL.

This rearrangement joins TRBV7-3 to TRBJ1-5, with a possible D match to TRBD1 (5 bases). The CDR3 length is 14 residues. Germline V gene data show CDR1 as SGHTA and CDR2 as FQGTGA. Between the trimmed V and J ends, which lost 2 bases and 2 bases, there was a span of 7 bases. The CDR3, as DNA: TGTGCCAGCAGCTTAGGGACGGGCAATCAGCCCCAGCATTTT. It yields the protein CASSLGTGNQPQHF.

The V gene is TRBV19, the J gene TRBJ2-2; a weak D match, TRBD2 (6 bases). Germline-derived CDR1 and CDR2 are LNHDA and SQIVND (reference sequence). The CDR3 is made up of 15 amino acids. V lost 7 bases to trimming and J lost 4 bases, with 16 bases between them. CDR3 in amino acids: CASTLGGVGTGELFF. CDR3 DNA sequence: TGTGCCAGTACATTGGGCGGGGTCGGCACCGGGGAGCTGTTTTTT. Looking up the rest from reference TRBV19 and TRBJ2-2 gives the full variable domain: DGGITQSPKYLFRKEGQNVTLSCEQNLNHDAMYWYRQDPGQGLRLIYYSQIVNDFQKGDIAEGYSVSREKKESFPLTVTSAQKNPTAFYLCASTLGGVGTGELFFGEGSRLTVL.

As regards this clone: Other DNA sequences in the same sample also yield this CDR3. The chain carries TRBV5-1 and TRBJ2-2; D gene uncertain. V lost 0 bases, J lost 6 bases, and 6 bases lay in between. Per germline, CDR1 SGHRS and CDR2 YFSETQ. The CDR3 loop spans 13 amino acids. The CDR3 loop is CASSLDTAGELFF. The CDR3 DNA reads TGCGCCAGCAGCTTGGACACTGCCGGGGAGCTGTTTTTT.

The chain has TRBV19 and TRBJ2-2; TRBD1 agrees at 7 bases. The V and J ends lost 8 bases and 3 bases, in that order; junction bases with no gene match: 6. Germline V gives CDR1 LNHDA, CDR2 SQIVND (reference sequence). The CDR3 totals 14 residues. Written as DNA, the CDR3 is TGTGCCAGTTGGAACAGGGGATACACCGGGGAGCTGTTTTTT. Its translation: CASWNRGYTGELFF.

The chain uses TRBV5-8 and TRBJ2-7, with 10 positions matching TRBD1. V was clipped by 4 bases and J by 1 base; unmatched bases: 2. Germline V gene data show CDR1 as SGHTS and CDR2 as YDEGEE. The CDR3 is 14 amino acids. As DNA, the CDR3 is TGTGCCAGCAGCCGGGGACAGGGGTCCTACGAGCAGTACTTC. Translated, it gives CASSRGQGSYEQYF.

This clone was found once. The rearrangement links TRBV11-2 to TRBJ1-2, with a weak D call TRBD1 (5 bases). Trimming cost V 6 bases and J 5 bases, with 13 bases left between them. Germline loops: CDR1 SGHAT, CDR2 FQNNGV. The CDR3 is 13 residues long. The CDR3 loop is CASSTREGYGYTF. The CDR3 bases are TGTGCCAGCAGTACCAGGGAAGGGTATGGCTACACCTTC.

The chain joins TRBV6-1 to TRBJ2-3; possibly TRBD2 for D (5 bases). CDR3 length: 13 amino acids. Germline values: CDR1 MNHNS, CDR2 SASEGT. V was shortened by 10 bases and J by 1 base, with 12 bases between the two germline ends. CDR3 in DNA: TGTGCCACCGCTTGGAGGCGCACAGATACGCAGTATTTT. Encoded protein: CATAWRRTDTQYF.